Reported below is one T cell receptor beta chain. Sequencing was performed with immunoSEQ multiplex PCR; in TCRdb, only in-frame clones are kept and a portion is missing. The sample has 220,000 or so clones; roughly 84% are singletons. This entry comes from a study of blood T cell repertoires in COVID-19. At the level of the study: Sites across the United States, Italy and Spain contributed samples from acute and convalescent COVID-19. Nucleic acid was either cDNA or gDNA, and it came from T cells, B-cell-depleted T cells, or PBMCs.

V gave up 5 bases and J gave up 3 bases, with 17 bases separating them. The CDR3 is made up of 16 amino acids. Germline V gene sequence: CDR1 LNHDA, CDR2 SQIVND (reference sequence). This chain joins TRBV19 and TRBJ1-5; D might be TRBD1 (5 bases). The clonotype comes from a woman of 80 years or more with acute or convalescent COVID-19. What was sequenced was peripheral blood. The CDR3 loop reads CASSPSSGWDNQPQHF. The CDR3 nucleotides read TGTGCCAGTAGTCCCTCGTCAGGGTGGGACAATCAGCCCCAGCATTTT.